The clone carrying this T cell receptor beta chain was detected a few times. The antigen is not known. The ends were cut back, 0 bases at V and 5 bases at J, with 5 bases in the middle. Germline V lookup: CDR1 SGHTA, CDR2 FQGNSA. The CDR3 length is 13 residues. Semi-nested PCR with Nested Universal Primer A followed constant-region reverse priming of full-length variable regions. One entry per CDR3 protein, called by TCRdb with MiXCR from the 5' RACE reads. The data hold over 50,000 distinct CDR3 sequences, with almost 25% observed a single time. Naive CD4+ T cells were purified with Tregs depleted by CD25. Study observations and caveats: Tumor-infiltrating Treg TCR alpha and beta sequences overlapped most with tumor naive CD4+ T cells, then blood naive. Tumor memory CD4+ T cell TCR gene usage was found to cluster with blood and lymph node memory CD4+ cells and with lymph node naive CD4+ cells.

The source is a female donor with breast cancer. Sequenced input: tumor-infiltrating naive CD4+ T cells sorted from the breast tumor. Documented subset: naive CD4+ T cells, CD4+CD45RA+CD25-. The chain employs TRBV7-2 and TRBJ1-5; the D is unclear. For the CDR3, the DNA is TGTGCCAGCAGCTTAGCAAGGGATCAGCCCCAGCATTTT. Translating gives CASSLARDQPQHF.